What follows is one T cell receptor beta chain and its context. Which antigen it targets is not known. Within one base of it there is no much larger clone, and no base qualities were kept. The junction shows trimming of 7 bases on V and 3 bases on J, plus 6 bases between the germline ends. The germline V gene encodes CDR1 LGHDT and CDR2 YNNKEL (reference sequence). The CDR3, from cysteine to phenylalanine, totals 12 residues. CDR3 DNA is the only sequence kept; it has 36 bases, read in frame from the first base. The time point tag for this specimen amounts to: baseline before first vaccination. Vaccinee samples came from UK trials COV001 and COV002, including a single-blind randomized controlled phase 2/3 trial of AZD1222 (ChAdOx1 nCoV-19) in healthy adults. For TCRbeta chain sequencing, PBMC samples were collected from trial participants at day 0 and at day 28 after the second dose. The CDR3 regions of human TCRbeta chains were subjected to immunosequencing. Regarding the original processing steps: Repertoire TCRs were matched against a reference library of SARS-CoV-2-specific TCRs generated with the MIRA antigen-specificity platform. Breadth meant the fraction of unique TCRs that were SARS-CoV-2-associated, whereas depth meant the fraction of total T cells that were SARS-CoV-2-associated. Using the MIRA data, every spike-specific TCR was mapped to the spike region that the TCR reacted to and assigned to either a CD4 or a CD8 class. Log10-transformed breadth and depth values were compared by one-way ANOVA with Sidak's multiple comparisons tests. TCRdb holds this immuneACCESS table with in-frame rearrangements only. Some clones are missing; in checked studies, unresolved V genes explain under half, and the rest has no known cause. That table supplies the V and J calls and clone size; D and trimming were determined from the DNA. The sample includes approximately 180,000 clones, with more than 80% observed a single time. 6.1% of the sample is held by the ten biggest clonotypes.

The data originate from a study of T cell responses to AZD1222 COVID-19 vaccine (dated by TCRdb to about 2021). Regarding the research as a whole: AZD1222 recipients given second doses at about 4 weeks or at about 12 weeks were pooled, since spike-specific TCR depth and breadth were not found to differ between the two schedules. A total of over 230 trial participants underwent TCR sequencing, of whom 200 to 220 received two doses of AZD1222 and 26 received two doses of the MenACWY control vaccine. Trial participants were enrolled into age subgroups of 18-55, 56-69 and 70-plus years, which contained around 140, 26 and 57 TCR-sequenced participants, respectively. Study-level results and caveats: Participants were mostly white British and included more females than males, and it was suggested by the authors that clonal diversity may have been underestimated. In the small 56-69-year group, the increase in depth fell short of significance, most likely because of low power. Conclusions about previously exposed vaccinees are limited because only a handful of AZD1222 recipients were SARS-CoV-2 seropositive at baseline. Vaccine-associated CD4 TCRs spanned the whole spike protein, with dominant responses in regions 160-218 and 743-854. Spike-specific TCR breadth and depth rose significantly after two AZD1222 doses compared with day 0 and with MenACWY recipients. Epitopes outside the regions mutated in the B.1.351 and B.1.1.7 variants were reportedly recognized by nearly half of the unique spike-specific TCRs. Because no day 14 peak-response samples were available, the repertoires could be characterized only after the peak T cell response.

Specimen: peripheral blood, collected on day 0 of AZD1222 vaccination. The clonotype originates from an adult in good health. Here the chain combines TRBV3-1 (or the pseudogene TRBV3-2) and TRBJ1-4; a confident D gene designation cannot be given. The DNA reads as follows: TGTGCCAGCAACTCTCCTAATGAAAAACTGTTTTTT. It translates to CASNSPNEKLFF.